The 23 T cell receptor beta chains presented below share a single source sample, sequenced in a study of blood T cell repertoires in COVID-19. The table came from immunoSEQ multiplex PCR; TCRdb's copy has only in-frame clones and leaves some out. This sample has 380,000 or so clones, with 89% found just once. The specimen sequenced was peripheral blood. The receptors were gathered from a man aged 35 to 55 with acute or convalescent COVID-19.

This clone occurred once. This chain links TRBV12-3 or TRBV12-4 with TRBJ1-2; no clear D. V shed 5 bases and J shed 4 bases, with 11 bases lying between them. The CDR3 is 13 residues long. CDR3 amino acids: CASSPPEGYGYTF. CDR3 in DNA: TGTGCCAGCAGTCCCCCGGAGGGCTATGGCTACACCTTC.

There are a few counts of this clone. The chain couples TRBV18 to TRBJ2-2; 11 bases fit TRBD2. The CDR3 is 16 amino acids. Trimming took 1 base from V and 7 from J; bases not matched to a gene: 5. The germline V gene encodes CDR1 KGHSH and CDR2 LQKENI. The CDR3 sequence: CASSPLTSGRSGELFF. CDR3 nucleotides: TGTGCCAGCTCACCACTCACTAGCGGGAGAAGCGGGGAGCTGTTTTTT.

The chain recombines TRBV28 with TRBJ2-1; D is uncertain. With 6 bases removed from V and 0 bases from J, the gap between germline ends came to 12 bases. Germline V CDR1 and CDR2: MDHEN, SYDVKM. CDR3 size: 15 residues. The CDR3 spells CASSLRDSSYNEQFF. DNA for the CDR3: TGTGCCAGCAGCTTGAGAGATTCCTCCTACAATGAGCAGTTCTTC.

This sequence joins TRBV5-6 and TRBJ2-1; possibly TRBD1 for D (6 bases). Per germline, CDR1 SGHDT and CDR2 YYEEEE. The CDR3 extends over 15 amino acids. V was trimmed by 0 bases and J by 8 bases, leaving 15 bases between them. The CDR3 protein is CASSLGQGFQDEQFF. CDR3 sequence (DNA): TGTGCCAGCAGCTTGGGCCAGGGGTTTCAGGATGAGCAGTTCTTC.

CDR3 DNA sequence: TGTGCCAGCTGGGCTCCAGGGCTAACAGATACGCAGTATTTT. Protein: CASWAPGLTDTQYF. The chain carries TRBV28 and TRBJ2-3, with D tentatively TRBD1 (5 bases). This CDR3 spans 14 amino acids. Germline CDR1 and CDR2: MDHEN and SYDVKM. Trimming stripped 8 bases from V and 3 bases from J, with 15 bases between.

The rearrangement links TRBV27 to TRBJ2-5; D might be TRBD1 (6 bases). Trimming took off 4 bases at V and 1 base at J, with 16 bases between the two ends. Germline assignment: CDR1 MNHEY and CDR2 SMNVEV (reference sequence). The CDR3 runs 16 residues. CDR3 region: CASSSQPGHRQETQYF. In DNA, the CDR3 is TGTGCCAGCAGTTCACAACCGGGACATCGCCAAGAGACCCAGTACTTC.

The rearrangement links TRBV6-2 or TRBV6-3 to TRBJ1-5, with D maybe TRBD1 (6 bases). V dropped 0 bases and J dropped 6 bases, with 12 bases sitting between them. Germline lookup yields CDR1 MNHEY and CDR2 SVGEGT. This CDR3 has 15 residues. The CDR3 sequence: CASSYSGAGSQPQHF. The CDR3 coding sequence is TGTGCCAGCAGTTACTCGGGGGCAGGGAGTCAGCCCCAGCATTTT.

The V and J genes are TRBV6-5 and TRBJ2-7, with TRBD1 matching over 8 bases. The J segment lost 0 bases and the V segment lost 8 bases, leaving 3 bases of the junction unmatched. CDR3 size: 13 residues. Germline CDR1 reads MNHEY; CDR2 reads SVGAGI. CDR3 sequence reads: CASGTGASYEQYF. In DNA form, the CDR3 reads TGTGCCAGCGGGACAGGTGCCTCCTACGAGCAGTACTTC.

This clone has a single count. The chain combines TRBV30 with TRBJ2-7; D unclear. This CDR3 is 15 amino acids long. CDR1 and CDR2 from the germline V gene are GTSNPN and SVGIG (reference sequence). Deletions cut 4 bases from V and 2 bases from J, with 18 bases between. The CDR3 is CAWIPHTTLAYEQYF. The CDR3 DNA reads TGTGCCTGGATCCCTCATACTACCCTGGCCTACGAGCAGTACTTC.

The rearrangement joins TRBV10-3 to TRBJ1-1; weak D call: TRBD1 (6 bases). The CDR3 is 13 amino acids. From germline, CDR1 is ENHRY and CDR2 SYGVKD. V was shortened by 6 bases and J by 6 bases, with 14 bases between the two germline ends. CDR3 DNA: TGTGCCATCAGACGTGGGGGCGGTGCTGAAGCTTTCTTT. Translation gives CAIRRGGGAEAFF.

The CDR3 spells CAWSYRTGSNQPQHF. The CDR3 coding sequence is TGTGCCTGGAGTTACCGGACAGGGAGCAATCAGCCCCAGCATTTT. This chain joins TRBV30 and TRBJ1-5; the match to TRBD1 covers 8 bases. Germline CDR1 is GTSNPN and CDR2 is SVGIG (reference sequence). Losses at the gene ends were 2 bases for V and 1 base for J; bases not matched to a gene: 4. The CDR3 length is 15 residues.

The rearrangement links TRBV19 to TRBJ1-5; no reliable D call. The CDR3 is 12 residues long. In germline, CDR1 is LNHDA, CDR2 SQIVND (reference sequence). The germline V and J ends were trimmed by 8 bases and 0 bases, with 5 bases remaining between them. In nucleotides, the CDR3 is TGTGCCAGTTCCCTTAGCAATCAGCCCCAGCATTTT. Its translation: CASSLSNQPQHF.

This rearrangement joins TRBV7-2 to TRBJ2-7, with D possibly being TRBD2 (7 bases). The CDR3 totals 16 residues. V gave up 1 base and J gave up 4 bases, with 17 bases separating them. CDR1 and CDR2 (germline): SGHTA, FQGNSA. As DNA, the CDR3 is TGTGCCAGCAGCTTAGGACGCGGGGGCGCAGGGTACGAGCAGTACTTC. Translated, it gives CASSLGRGGAGYEQYF.

This rearrangement joins TRBV7-9 to TRBJ1-2; 8 positions agree with TRBD1. This CDR3 contains 17 residues. Germline CDR1 reads SEHNR; CDR2 reads FQNEAQ (reference sequence). V lost 5 bases and J lost 0; bases outside the gene matches: 11. Written as DNA, the CDR3 is TGTGCCAGCAGCGCGTTTTCAGGGGGCCTAGCTAACTATGGCTACACCTTC. Translation: CASSAFSGGLANYGYTF.

The rearrangement uses TRBV7-9 and TRBJ2-5; 9 bases are shared with TRBD2. The CDR3 covers 17 residues. Per the germline V gene, CDR1 is SEHNR and CDR2 is FQNEAQ (reference sequence). Trimming cost V 1 base and J 1 base; bases outside gene matches: 7. CDR3 protein: CASSLDLSGSLQETQYF. For the CDR3, the DNA is TGTGCCAGCAGCTTAGACCTTAGCGGGAGTCTCCAAGAGACCCAGTACTTC.

This chain connects TRBV27 to TRBJ1-5; possible D gene TRBD1, 6 bases. Germline lookup yields CDR1 MNHEY and CDR2 SMNVEV (reference sequence). Trimming stripped 2 bases from V and 1 base from J, with 9 bases between. The CDR3 covers 15 residues. The CDR3, as DNA: TGTGCCAGCAGTTTAGGGGGCCGGAGCAATCAGCCCCAGCATTTT. Translated, it gives CASSLGGRSNQPQHF.

The chain employs TRBV7-3 and TRBJ2-2, with 9 bases identical to TRBD2. Trimming cost V 3 bases and J 6 bases; bases outside gene matches: 2. The CDR3 is 14 amino acids. The germline V gene has CDR1 SGHTA and CDR2 FQGTGA. The CDR3: CASSLAGGSGELFF. The CDR3 region has the DNA TGTGCCAGCAGCTTGGCGGGAGGGTCCGGGGAGCTGTTTTTT.

V is TRBV10-2 and J is TRBJ2-3; 8 bases fit TRBD2. V shed 7 bases, J shed 0 bases, and the junction held 3 bases outside the gene matches. The V gene's germline CDR1 is WSHSY and CDR2 SAAADI. This CDR3 is 14 amino acids long. The CDR3 DNA is TGCGCCAGCACAGCGGGGGCTAGCACAGATACGCAGTATTTT. Residues: CASTAGASTDTQYF.

The chain couples TRBV5-1 to TRBJ2-5; 8 bases match TRBD1. The CDR3 is made up of 17 amino acids. Losses at the gene ends were 0 bases for V and 4 bases for J; bases not matched to a gene: 11. The germline gives CDR1 SGHRS, CDR2 YFSETQ. CDR3 sequence reads: CASSLASGQGGRETQYF. The DNA of the CDR3 is TGCGCCAGCAGCTTGGCTTCAGGACAGGGTGGACGAGAGACCCAGTACTTC.

V is TRBV3-1 (or the pseudogene TRBV3-2) and J is TRBJ2-7; TRBD1 might be the D (5 bases). The V end lost 2 bases, the J end lost 1 base, and 9 bases lay between the germline ends. The CDR3 sequence is 14 residues long. Germline-derived CDR1 and CDR2 are LGHDT and YNNKEL (reference sequence). The CDR3, as DNA: TGTGCCAGCAGCCAACAGGGAATTTCCTACGAGCAGTACTTC. It yields the protein CASSQQGISYEQYF.

J is TRBJ2-2 and V is TRBV5-1; 9 bases fit TRBD1. Germline V lookup: CDR1 SGHRS, CDR2 YFSETQ. J lost 4 bases, V lost 3 bases, and 7 bases had no gene match. The CDR3 covers 16 residues. The CDR3 DNA follows: TGCGCCAGCAGCTGGGGGACAGGGAAGGGCACCGGGGAGCTGTTTTTT. It codes for CASSWGTGKGTGELFF.

This chain uses TRBV6-5 with TRBJ2-7, with TRBD1 matching over 7 bases. This CDR3 contains 14 residues. CDR1 and CDR2 (germline): MNHEY, SVGAGI. V shed 2 bases and J 6 bases; nucleotides not matched to a gene: 7. The DNA for the CDR3 is TGTGCCAGCAGTTACCCGGGACAGCTCGGCGAGCAGTACTTC. Translation: CASSYPGQLGEQYF.

The chain combines TRBV2 with TRBJ1-2, with D unresolved. The CDR3 has 14 residues. Deletions cut 3 bases from V and 4 bases from J, with 12 bases between. Germline assignment: CDR1 SNHLY and CDR2 FYNNEI. The CDR3 nucleotides are TGTGCCAGCAGTGAGTTGATAGGGAGCTATGGCTACACCTTC. Its protein is CASSELIGSYGYTF.